The 21 T cell receptor beta chains in this list originate from one sample, sequenced in a study of T cells in Graves' hyperthyroidism and ophthalmopathy. The investigators amplified TCR beta CDR3 regions from RNA transcripts. The HTBI set primed first-round TCR CDR3 RT-PCR. TCRdb itself ran the multiplex PCR reads through MiXCR, one entry per CDR3 protein. Among 600,000 to 650,000 distinct CDR3 sequences, 20% to 25% were seen once, and the ten largest hold over 30%. The sample taken for sequencing was blood. The receptors shown here come from a man aged 25 to 40 with Graves' ophthalmopathy.

The chain joins TRBV5-1 to TRBJ2-2; no clear D. Trimming pared 0 bases from V and 7 bases from J, leaving 7 bases between. There are 13 residues in the CDR3. CDR1 is SGHRS, CDR2 YFSETQ, per germline. The chain's CDR3 is CASSLDTVGELFF. CDR3 in DNA: TGCGCCAGCAGCTTGGATACAGTCGGGGAGCTGTTTTTT.

This chain uses TRBV6-1 with TRBJ1-2; 7 nucleotides line up with TRBD1. The CDR3 runs 12 residues. V shed 10 bases, J shed 8 bases, and the junction held 10 bases outside the gene matches. Germline CDR1 MNHNS, CDR2 SASEGT. CDR3 sequence: CATTETGRGYTF. The CDR3, as DNA: TGTGCCACGACCGAGACAGGGCGCGGCTACACCTTC.

The chain recombines TRBV2 with TRBJ1-6; D gene unclear. V was cut by 1 base and J by 14 bases, with 3 bases left in between. Germline V gene data show CDR1 as SNHLY and CDR2 as FYNNEI. This CDR3 is built from 10 residues. The CDR3 bases are TGTGCCAGCAGTGAAGGTGCCCTCCACTTT. Encoded protein: CASSEGALHF. Drawing the rest from reference TRBV2 and TRBJ1-6, the complete variable domain is EPEVTQTPSHQVTQMGQEVILRCVPISNHLYFYWYRQILGQKVEFLVSFYNNEISEKSEIFDDQFSVERPDGSNFTLKIRSTKLEDSAMYFCASSEGALHFGNGTRLTVT.

This clonotype was recorded a few times. This chain joins TRBV6-1 and TRBJ2-1, with D possibly called TRBD1 or TRBD2 (5 bases each). CDR3 length: 13 residues. Germline V gene data show CDR1 as MNHNS and CDR2 as SASEGT. Trimming removed 4 bases from V and 7 bases from J, with 11 bases in between. CDR3 DNA: TGTGCCAGCAGTGCAGGGACGGGGAATGAGCAGTTCTTC. It yields the protein CASSAGTGNEQFF.

V gene TRBV5-6 combines with J gene TRBJ2-5; 8 nucleotides line up with TRBD1. Trimming took 2 bases from V and 2 from J; bases not matched to a gene: 5. The CDR3 sequence is 15 residues long. The germline CDR1 and CDR2 sequences are SGHDT and YYEEEE. CDR3 sequence: CASSFGTGYQETQYF. The CDR3 nucleotides are TGTGCCAGCAGCTTTGGGACAGGATATCAAGAGACCCAGTACTTC.

This rearrangement joins TRBV7-8 to TRBJ2-3; D gene uncertain. This CDR3 is 15 amino acids long. Germline V gives CDR1 SGHVS, CDR2 FQNEAQ. Trimming removed 1 base at V and 1 base at J, with 9 bases between. The CDR3 DNA follows: TGTGCCAGCAGCTTAGTCGGCAGTGGCACAGATACGCAGTATTTT. Translated: CASSLVGSGTDTQYF. The entire variable domain, with the rest obtained from reference TRBV7-8 and TRBJ2-3, is as follows: GAGVSQSPRYKVAKRGQDVALRCDPISGHVSLFWYQQALGQGPEFLTYFQNEAQLDKSGLPSDRFFAERPEGSVSTLKIQRTQQEDSAVYLCASSLVGSGTDTQYFGPGTRLTVL.

This clonotype has only a few counts. The chain employs TRBV6-1 and TRBJ1-6, with D possibly TRBD1 on 5 matching bases. Trimming took 6 bases from V and 0 from J, leaving 15 bases between them. The germline V gene has CDR1 MNHNS and CDR2 SASEGT. The CDR3 has 17 residues. The CDR3 coding sequence is TGTGCCAGCAGACCGGGACTCCAAAGCTCCTATAATTCACCCCTCCACTTT. This translates into CASRPGLQSSYNSPLHF.

V is TRBV12-3 or TRBV12-4 and J is TRBJ1-5; 7 bases align to TRBD1. CDR3 size: 12 residues. Trimming at V came to 6 bases and at J to 10 bases, leaving 6 bases not matched to a gene. DNA for the CDR3: TGTGCCAGCAGGGAGCGACAGGGACCCCAGCATTTT. This sequence encodes CASRERQGPQHF.

This clonotype was found many times. The chain is built from TRBV12-3 or TRBV12-4 and TRBJ2-5, with D perhaps given as TRBD1 or TRBD2 (7 bases each). This CDR3 contains 14 residues. Trimming took off 5 bases at V and 2 bases at J, with 12 bases between the two ends. DNA of the CDR3: TGTGCCAGCAGTCCAGGGGGGGAACAAGAGACCCAGTACTTC. The encoded protein is CASSPGGEQETQYF.

This rearrangement joins TRBV6-1 to TRBJ1-4; D possibly corresponds to TRBD1 (6 bases). The CDR3 is made up of 15 amino acids. Per the germline V gene, CDR1 is MNHNS and CDR2 is SASEGT. V lost 5 bases, J lost 5 bases, and 15 bases lay in between. This CDR3 is CASSIGQSWNEKLFF. CDR3 nucleotides: TGTGCCAGCAGTATAGGACAGTCGTGGAATGAAAAACTGTTTTTT.

The chain joins TRBV27 to TRBJ2-3, with a weak D call TRBD2 (6 bases). This CDR3 region has 13 residues. Germline loops: CDR1 MNHEY, CDR2 SMNVEV (reference sequence). The germline V and J ends were trimmed by 6 bases and 6 bases, with 13 bases remaining between them. This CDR3 is CASRTGSADTQYF. CDR3 DNA sequence: TGTGCCAGCAGGACCGGGAGCGCGGATACGCAGTATTTT.

This clonotype was detected many times. The chain carries TRBV7-3 and TRBJ2-3, with 8 bases that match TRBD2. Germline CDR1 is SGHTA and CDR2 is FQGTGA. The CDR3 length is 14 residues. With V trimmed by 6 bases and J by 1 base, 3 bases remained unmatched. CDR3 DNA: TGTGCCAGCAGTCTTAGCGGGGGCACAGATACGCAGTATTTT. It codes for CASSLSGGTDTQYF.

This clonotype was seen ten or more times. The chain joins TRBV27 to TRBJ2-1; 8 nucleotides align to TRBD1. The CDR3 is 16 residues long. Germline CDR1 reads MNHEY; CDR2 reads SMNVEV (reference sequence). The trim removed 4 bases at V and 5 bases at J, leaving 10 bases unmatched. The DNA for the CDR3 is TGTGCCAGCAGTTCGTCTCGGACAGGGTGGAACAATGAGCAGTTCTTC. Its protein is CASSSSRTGWNNEQFF.

Many counts were recorded for this clonotype. This sequence joins TRBV28 and TRBJ1-4; 8 bases align to TRBD1. Germline V CDR1 and CDR2: MDHEN, SYDVKM. Trimming cost V 6 bases and J 3 bases; bases outside gene matches: 6. This CDR3 contains 15 residues. For the CDR3, the DNA is TGTGCCAGCAGCCGGGGGGACAGGCCTAATGAAAAACTGTTTTTT. It encodes CASSRGDRPNEKLFF.

This clonotype was detected many times. The chain employs TRBV12-3 or TRBV12-4 and TRBJ2-7, with TRBD2 matching over 7 bases. The V segment lost 1 base and the J segment 6 bases; nucleotides outside the gene matches: 12. There are 16 residues in the CDR3. The CDR3 is CASSLGMGGAPGEQYF. CDR3 bases: TGTGCCAGCAGTTTAGGGATGGGAGGGGCCCCGGGCGAGCAGTACTTC.

This clonotype was recorded at least ten times. The rearrangement uses TRBV5-1 and TRBJ2-1; the D is unclear. CDR1 and CDR2 (germline): SGHRS, YFSETQ. Trimming removed 0 bases from V and 6 bases from J, with 10 bases in between. The CDR3 has 14 amino acids. The CDR3: CASSLAGPSNEQFF. The CDR3 coding sequence is TGCGCCAGCAGCTTGGCCGGGCCCAGCAATGAGCAGTTCTTC. The full variable domain, rest sourced from reference TRBV5-1 and TRBJ2-1, is KAGVTQTPRYLIKTRGQQVTLSCSPISGHRSVSWYQQTPGQGLQFLFEYFSETQRNKGNFPGRFSGRQFSNSRSEMNVSTLELGDSALYLCASSLAGPSNEQFFGPGTRLTVL.

This clonotype was seen a few times. This chain links TRBV13 with TRBJ2-2; D gene ambiguous. The CDR3 is made up of 13 amino acids. The ends were cut back, 5 bases at V and 3 bases at J, with 7 bases in the middle. Germline CDR1 is PRHDT and CDR2 is FYEKMQ (reference sequence). DNA for the CDR3: TGTGCCAGCAGCCTACAGTACACCGGGGAGCTGTTTTTT. Amino acid sequence: CASSLQYTGELFF.

The chain has TRBV19 and TRBJ1-1; D is uncertain. CDR3 length: 14 residues. V was trimmed by 3 bases and J by 1 base, leaving 9 bases between them. Germline CDR1 reads LNHDA; CDR2 reads SQIVND (reference sequence). DNA of the CDR3: TGTGCCAGTAGTATCATCGGCGAGAACACTGAAGCTTTCTTT. Translating gives CASSIIGENTEAFF.

The rearrangement uses TRBV25-1 and TRBJ1-2, with D uncertain. Germline CDR1 MGHDK, CDR2 SYGVNS. The CDR3 has 11 residues. Trimming stripped 1 base from V and 7 bases from J, with 4 bases between. CDR3 in DNA: TGTGCCAGCAGTGAATCAGCTGGCTACACCTTC. Its protein product is CASSESAGYTF.

This clonotype was picked up many times. The rearrangement links TRBV29-1 to TRBJ1-1, with TRBD1 as a possible D gene (6 bases). Between the trimmed V and J ends, which lost 4 bases and 2 bases, there was a span of 11 bases. The CDR3 totals 13 residues. In germline, CDR1 is SQVTM, CDR2 ANQGSEA. The CDR3 is CSVGAGHNTEAFF. CDR3 DNA: TGCAGCGTTGGGGCGGGACACAACACTGAAGCTTTCTTT.

This clonotype has only a few counts. A much larger clonotype is one base distant, so this may be a read error. This sequence joins TRBV3-1 and TRBJ1-6, with 8 bases that match TRBD1. Germline loops: CDR1 LGHDT, CDR2 YNNKEL (reference sequence). This CDR3 is built from 16 residues. The CDR3 is CASSQDTGGNNSPPHF. The CDR3 DNA is TGTGCCAGCAGCCAAGATACAGGGGGGAATAATTCACCCCCCCACTTT.